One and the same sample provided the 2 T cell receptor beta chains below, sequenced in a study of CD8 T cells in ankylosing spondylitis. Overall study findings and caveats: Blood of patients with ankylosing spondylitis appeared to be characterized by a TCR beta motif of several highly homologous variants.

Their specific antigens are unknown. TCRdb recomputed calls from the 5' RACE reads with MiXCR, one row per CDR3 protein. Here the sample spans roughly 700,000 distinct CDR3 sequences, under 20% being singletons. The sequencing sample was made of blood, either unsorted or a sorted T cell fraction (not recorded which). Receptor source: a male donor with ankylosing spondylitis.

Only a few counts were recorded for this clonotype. The DNA for the CDR3 is TGTGCCAGCAGCAGACAGGGCTCCGTAGGGTCGGAAGCTTTCTTT. It translates to CASSRQGSVGSEAFF. The chain couples TRBV13 to TRBJ1-1, with 7 bases identical to TRBD1. The germline gives CDR1 PRHDT, CDR2 FYEKMQ (reference sequence). The CDR3 has 15 residues. V lost 5 bases and J lost 8; bases outside the gene matches: 14.

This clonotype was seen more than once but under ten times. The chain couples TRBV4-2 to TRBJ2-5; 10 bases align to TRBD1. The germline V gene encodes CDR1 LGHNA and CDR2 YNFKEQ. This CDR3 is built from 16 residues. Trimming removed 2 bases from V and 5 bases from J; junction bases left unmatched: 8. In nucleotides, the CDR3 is TGTGCCAGCAGCCAACCACCCGGGACAGGGGAGGAGACCCAGTACTTC. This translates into CASSQPPGTGEETQYF.